The 19 T cell receptor beta chains reported below all come from one sample, sequenced in a study of CD8 T cells in ankylosing spondylitis. TCRdb recomputed calls from the 5' RACE reads with MiXCR, one row per CDR3 protein. The data show 250,000 or so distinct CDR3 sequences, with about 10% seen just once and about 3% held by the top ten. Sequencing was carried out using blood, either unsorted or a sorted T cell fraction (not recorded which). The receptor source for this set is a male donor with ankylosing spondylitis or in good health (not recorded which).

This clonotype was seen more than once but under ten times. CDR3 amino acids: CASISKGDGTGELFF. Here the CDR3 DNA reads TGTGCCAGCATCTCAAAAGGGGATGGCACCGGGGAGCTGTTTTTT. V is TRBV7-3 and J is TRBJ2-2, with D possibly matching TRBD1 (5 bases). Germline CDR1 is SGHTA and CDR2 is FQGTGA. Trimming stripped 7 bases from V and 4 bases from J, with 16 bases between. The length of the CDR3 is 15 residues.

This clonotype was counted at least ten times. The chain combines TRBV20-1 with TRBJ2-2; the D is unclear. This CDR3 is built from 11 residues. Between the trimmed V and J ends, which lost 3 bases and 6 bases, there was a span of 5 bases. The germline CDR1 and CDR2 sequences are DFQATT and SNEGSKA (reference sequence). The CDR3 nucleotides read TGCAGTGCTAGTCAAGCCGGGGAGCTGTTTTTT. It encodes CSASQAGELFF.

Many counts were recorded for this clonotype. The V and J genes are TRBV2 and TRBJ1-1; 11 positions agree with TRBD1. V shed 6 bases, J shed 4 bases, and the junction held 4 bases outside the gene matches. Germline-derived CDR1 and CDR2 are SNHLY and FYNNEI. The CDR3 loop spans 14 amino acids. The CDR3 DNA reads TGTGCCAGCAGGTTGGGACAGGGGGGCACTGAAGCTTTCTTT. Translated, it gives CASRLGQGGTEAFF.

The chain recombines TRBV5-1 with TRBJ1-1; no reliable D call. The V end lost 4 bases, the J end lost 2 bases, and 12 bases lay between the germline ends. Germline V gives CDR1 SGHRS, CDR2 YFSETQ. The CDR3 has 14 amino acids. In DNA form, the CDR3 reads TGCGCCAGCAGCCCCGCGGGATATAACACTGAAGCTTTCTTT. Encoded protein: CASSPAGYNTEAFF. The complete variable domain, with remaining parts taken from reference TRBV5-1 and TRBJ1-1, reads KAGVTQTPRYLIKTRGQQVTLSCSPISGHRSVSWYQQTPGQGLQFLFEYFSETQRNKGNFPGRFSGRQFSNSRSEMNVSTLELGDSALYLCASSPAGYNTEAFFGQGTRLTVV.

This clonotype was picked up a small number of times. This rearrangement joins TRBV7-9 to TRBJ1-2; the D is unclear. Germline V gene data show CDR1 as SEHNR and CDR2 as FQNEAQ (reference sequence). V lost 2 bases, J lost 7 bases, and 14 bases lay in between. CDR3 length: 14 residues. The CDR3 nucleotides are TGTGCCAGCAGCTTAATAGGGTGGGGAGTTGGCTACACCTTC. Translation gives CASSLIGWGVGYTF.

There are a few counts of this clonotype. This chain joins TRBV4-2 and TRBJ2-2; 13 nucleotides match TRBD2. The length of the CDR3 is 19 residues. Germline V CDR1 and CDR2: LGHNA, YNFKEQ. The ends lost 3 bases at V and 4 bases at J; junction bases unmatched: 11. The CDR3 sequence is CASSHLLAGGPRGTGELFF. DNA of the CDR3: TGTGCCAGCAGCCATCTACTAGCGGGAGGGCCACGGGGCACCGGGGAGCTGTTTTTT.

Ten or more counts support this clonotype. V is TRBV20-1 and J is TRBJ2-5; TRBD1 aligns across 7 bases. The CDR3 totals 14 residues. After removal of 4 bases from V and 0 bases from J, the junction contained 5 bases not matched to a gene. The germline V gene has CDR1 DFQATT and CDR2 SNEGSKA (reference sequence). DNA for the CDR3: TGCAGTGCTACGGACAGGTGGAACCAAGAGACCCAGTACTTC. This gives the protein CSATDRWNQETQYF.

This clonotype appeared many times. The V gene is TRBV14, the J gene TRBJ1-1; D is ambiguous. This CDR3 spans 16 amino acids. Germline V gene data show CDR1 as SGHDN and CDR2 as FVKESK. Trimming pared 4 bases from V and 5 bases from J, leaving 20 bases between. The CDR3, as DNA: TGTGCCAGCAGCCCTCCCATTTTGACACCCAGGACTGAAGCTTTCTTT. Translating gives CASSPPILTPRTEAFF. The full variable domain, rest sourced from reference TRBV14 and TRBJ1-1, is EAGVTQFPSHSVIEKGQTVTLRCDPISGHDNLYWYRRVMGKEIKFLLHFVKESKQDESGMPNNRFLAERTGGTYSTLKVQPAELEDSGVYFCASSPPILTPRTEAFFGQGTRLTVV.

This clonotype was counted many times. The chain combines TRBV27 with TRBJ2-3; 11 bases are shared with TRBD2. CDR3 length: 14 amino acids. The germline CDR1 and CDR2 sequences are MNHEY and SMNVEV (reference sequence). Trimming removed 7 bases from V and 3 bases from J; junction bases left unmatched: 3. The CDR3 DNA is TGTGCCAGCAACCCTAGCGGGGGGACAGATACGCAGTATTTT. Its protein product is CASNPSGGTDTQYF.

This clonotype was seen only a few times. The rearrangement links TRBV7-9 to TRBJ2-6; no clear D gene. This CDR3 region has 16 residues. Germline V gives CDR1 SEHNR, CDR2 FQNEAQ (reference sequence). Deletions cut 1 base from V and 0 bases from J, with 7 bases between. CDR3 amino acids: CASSLDYLSGANVLTF. The CDR3, as DNA: TGTGCCAGCAGCTTAGATTACCTCTCTGGGGCCAACGTCCTGACTTTC.

J is TRBJ1-2 and V is TRBV24-1; D uncertain. V was pared by 9 bases and J by 6 bases, with 16 bases between. The germline V gene encodes CDR1 KGHDR and CDR2 SFDVKD. This CDR3 is 13 amino acids long. CDR3 coding DNA: TGTGCCACCTCGGACGACGCTGGACATGGCTACACCTTC. It codes for CATSDDAGHGYTF.

In this sample, this clonotype turned up many times. V is TRBV25-1 and J is TRBJ2-4; D possibly corresponds to TRBD1 (6 bases). Germline loops: CDR1 MGHDK, CDR2 SYGVNS. V lost 5 bases and J lost 4, with 9 bases in between. The CDR3 has 13 amino acids. CDR3 DNA: TGTGCCAGCAGTTTCGGGACAAAAAACATTCAGTACTTC. It codes for CASSFGTKNIQYF.

This clonotype has a count of ten or more. The chain's CDR3 is CASSGGVNNQPQHF. CDR3 DNA sequence: TGTGCCAGCAGTGGAGGGGTAAACAATCAGCCCCAGCATTTT. This chain links TRBV6-1 with TRBJ1-5, with D perhaps matching TRBD1 (5 bases). There are 14 residues in the CDR3. The V gene's germline CDR1 is MNHNS and CDR2 SASEGT. The germline V and J ends were trimmed by 4 bases and 3 bases, with 10 bases remaining between them.

The chain couples TRBV27 to TRBJ2-5; the match to TRBD2 covers 8 bases. CDR1 is MNHEY, CDR2 SMNVEV, per germline (reference sequence). CDR3 size: 16 residues. J gave up 1 base and V 2 bases, and 6 bases lay outside the gene matches. CDR3 residues: CASSLTSGGPQETQYF. CDR3 nucleotide sequence: TGTGCCAGCAGTTTAACGTCGGGAGGGCCCCAAGAGACCCAGTACTTC.

At least ten counts were recorded for this clonotype. The V and J genes are TRBV20-1 and TRBJ2-3; D is tentatively TRBD1 or TRBD2 (5 bases each). This CDR3 contains 14 residues. Germline V CDR1 and CDR2: DFQATT, SNEGSKA (reference sequence). Trimming took off 5 bases at V and 1 base at J, with 13 bases between the two ends. CDR3 sequence reads: CSAGLLGGTDTQYF. The CDR3 nucleotides read TGCAGTGCTGGCCTCCTGGGGGGCACAGATACGCAGTATTTT.

This rearrangement joins TRBV7-2 to TRBJ2-1, with D uncertain. V was cut by 5 bases and J by 2 bases, with 10 bases left in between. This CDR3 has 14 amino acids. Germline loops: CDR1 SGHTA, CDR2 FQGNSA. The CDR3 region has the DNA TGTGCCAGCAGCCCCCCGGAGACCTACAATGAGCAGTTCTTC. Its translation: CASSPPETYNEQFF.

This clonotype was counted a few times. The rearrangement uses TRBV11-2 and TRBJ1-1, with a possible D match to TRBD1 (6 bases). This CDR3 comprises 14 residues. Germline V gives CDR1 SGHAT, CDR2 FQNNGV. The V end lost 6 bases, the J end lost 5 bases, and 16 bases lay between the germline ends. As DNA, the CDR3 is TGTGCCAGCAGTCGAGGGGGGTCCGGAACTGAAGCTTTCTTT. As protein: CASSRGGSGTEAFF.

This clonotype occurred a few times. A clone one base away is much larger, so this may be a read error. The chain links TRBV12-3 or TRBV12-4 to TRBJ2-3; 12 nucleotides align to TRBD2. V shed 6 bases and J 2 bases; nucleotides not matched to a gene: 3. The CDR3 totals 15 residues. CDR3 loop: CASSGLAGTTDTQYF. The CDR3, as DNA: TGTGCCAGCAGCGGACTAGCGGGGACCACAGATACGCAGTATTTT.

This clonotype was counted at least ten times. The genes are TRBV18 and TRBJ2-7; D might be TRBD1 (6 bases). V was clipped by 2 bases and J by 2 bases, with 16 bases between them. The germline gives CDR1 KGHSH, CDR2 LQKENI. The CDR3 consists of 16 residues. The CDR3 DNA reads as TGTGCCAGCTCACCAATACAGGGACCTTCTCCCTACGAGCAGTACTTC. It is translated as CASSPIQGPSPYEQYF.